The clone carrying this T cell receptor (beta chain) was detected only a few times. These data are taken from a study of identical twins. TCRdb passed the 5' RACE reads through MiXCR, listing each CDR3 protein once. The table records approximately 620,000 distinct CDR3 sequences, approximately 9% of them present only once. The CDR3 extends over 15 amino acids. The V gene's germline CDR1 is LGHDT and CDR2 YNNKEL (reference sequence). The J segment lost 5 bases and the V segment lost 1 base, leaving 5 bases of the junction unmatched. The data were also submitted as part of a second study, on yellow fever vaccine responses in identical twins.

The chain uses TRBV3-1 and TRBJ2-7; 10 nucleotides match TRBD2. The specimen was PBMCs. The clonotype was recovered from a woman between 18 and 30 years old in good health. CDR3 sequence: CASSQGLAGADEQYF. For the CDR3, the DNA is TGTGCCAGCAGCCAAGGGCTAGCGGGAGCCGACGAGCAGTACTTC.